This TCR beta chain was retrieved from a study of blood T cell repertoires in COVID-19. Turning to the study itself: Material from acute and convalescent COVID-19 was sourced from the United States, Italy and Spain.

In the original analysis: Reference gene primer amplification gave estimated nucleated cell counts. The protocol was immunoSEQ multiplex PCR, while the TCRdb copy is restricted to in-frame clones and leaves out a portion. V and J calls and clone size follow that table, whereas D and trimming were derived from the DNA. The data show around 150,000 clones, 80% to 90% seen once. There are a few counts of this clone. The CDR3 totals 15 residues. Trimming took 4 bases from V and 6 from J, leaving 18 bases between them. Germline assignment: CDR1 SGHNT and CDR2 YYREEE (reference sequence). This receptor was obtained from a man between 65 and 79 years old with acute or convalescent COVID-19. The chain employs TRBV5-4 and TRBJ2-3; D call uncertain. Sample: peripheral blood. The CDR3 DNA reads as TGTGCCAGCAGCCACCGTAGCCCCCCACATGATACGCAGTATTTT. Encoded protein: CASSHRSPPHDTQYF.